A single sample gave rise to the 16 T cell receptor beta chains below, sequenced in a study of response to subunit inactivated influenza vaccine. TCRdb redid the calling of the RT-PCR reads with MiXCR, one entry per CDR3 protein. The sample records around 200,000 distinct CDR3 sequences, roughly 12% being singletons. Separately, the same data were catalogued under a study of T cells expressing NK-cell markers. That paper adds: UMI-tagged 5'RACE template switching yielded the TCR beta cDNA.

Sequenced material: CD8+ T cells sorted from PBMCs, taken about 13 days after vaccination. These receptors were obtained from a man in his fifties who received an inactivated influenza vaccine.

This clonotype turned up a few times. The V and J genes are TRBV28 and TRBJ2-5, with TRBD1 matching 9 bases. The V gene end was trimmed by 6 bases and the J gene end by 6 bases; junction bases not matched to a gene: 8. Germline values: CDR1 MDHEN, CDR2 SYDVKM. The length of the CDR3 is 14 residues. CDR3: CASRRTGGGQTQYF. The DNA of the CDR3 is TGTGCCAGCAGACGCACAGGGGGCGGGCAGACCCAGTACTTC. Supplemented by reference TRBV28 and TRBJ2-5, the full variable domain reads DVKVTQSSRYLVKRTGEKVFLECVQDMDHENMFWYRQDPGLGLRLIYFSYDVKMKEKGDIPEGYSVSREKKERFSLILESASTNQTSMYLCASRRTGGGQTQYFGPGTRLLVL.

The chain recombines TRBV24-1 with TRBJ2-2, with D perhaps matching TRBD1 (6 bases). V lost 4 bases and J lost 8, with 10 bases in between. This CDR3 contains 13 residues. Germline lookup yields CDR1 KGHDR and CDR2 SFDVKD. CDR3 region: CATSDLDSGELFF. CDR3 nucleotide sequence: TGTGCCACCAGTGACCTGGACAGTGGGGAGCTGTTTTTT.

In this sample, this clonotype turned up a few times. The V gene is TRBV28, the J gene TRBJ2-2, with TRBD1 identical over 8 bases. This CDR3 region has 16 residues. V dropped 7 bases and J dropped 5; count of bases not matched to a gene: 12. The germline V gene has CDR1 MDHEN and CDR2 SYDVKM. CDR3 DNA sequence: TGTGCCAGCAACCAGGACAGGGTGAAGTTGACCGGGGAGCTGTTTTTT. Its translation is CASNQDRVKLTGELFF.

This clonotype was counted only a few times. The chain recombines TRBV7-6 with TRBJ2-2; 13 bases are shared with TRBD2. Looked up from germline, CDR1 is SGHVS and CDR2 is FNYEAQ. The CDR3 sequence is 17 residues long. Trimming cost V 5 bases and J 2 bases; bases outside gene matches: 5. This CDR3 is CASSQLAGGGNTGELFF. In DNA, the CDR3 is TGTGCCAGCAGCCAACTAGCGGGAGGGGGAAACACCGGGGAGCTGTTTTTT.

Only a few counts were recorded for this clonotype. A junction boundary mismatches the germline segment, possibly from a read error. This sequence joins TRBV7-6 and TRBJ2-1; 11 bases fit TRBD2. The germline gives CDR1 SGHVS, CDR2 FNYEAQ. The CDR3 runs to 15 residues. The CDR3 DNA follows: TGTGCCAGCAGCGTAGCGGGAGGGCCAGGGAATGAGCAGTTCTTC. Translation: CASSVAGGPGNEQFF. Full variable domain (remainder filled in from reference TRBV7-6 and TRBJ2-1): GAGVSQSPRYKVTKRGQDVALRCDPISGHVSLYWYRQALGQGPEFLTYFNYEAQQDKSGLPNDRFSAERPEGSISTLTIQRTEQRDSAMYRCASSVAGGPGNEQFFGPGTRLTVL.

The rearrangement uses TRBV20-1 and TRBJ1-4, with 9 bases identical to TRBD1. Germline-derived CDR1 and CDR2 are DFQATT and SNEGSKA (reference sequence). V dropped 3 bases and J dropped 8; count of bases not matched to a gene: 7. This CDR3 has 14 amino acids. CDR3 region: CSASDRDRDEKLFF. Here the CDR3 DNA reads TGCAGTGCTAGTGACCGGGACAGGGACGAAAAACTGTTTTTT.

This clonotype was detected ten times or more. This sequence joins TRBV10-3 and TRBJ2-1; 10 bases agree with TRBD1. Germline CDR1 ENHRY, CDR2 SYGVKD. Trimming cost V 3 bases and J 9 bases; bases outside gene matches: 14. The CDR3 is made up of 17 amino acids. CDR3 in DNA: TGTGCCATCAGTGACCTTGTTGTGGGACAGGGGCATGGTGAGCAGTTCTTC. Translating gives CAISDLVVGQGHGEQFF.

This clonotype turned up a few times. For the CDR3, the DNA is TGCGCCAGCAGTGGGGGACCAAAGAATGAGCAGTTCTTC. The encoded protein is CASSGGPKNEQFF. The V and J genes are TRBV10-1 and TRBJ2-1; D is perhaps TRBD1 or TRBD2 (5 bases each). The germline gives CDR1 WNHNN, CDR2 SYGVQD (reference sequence). V was trimmed by 4 bases and J by 7 bases, leaving 11 bases between them. The CDR3 covers 13 residues.

This chain links TRBV4-1 with TRBJ2-3, with TRBD2 matching 14 bases. CDR3 size: 16 residues. V lost 4 bases, J lost 4 bases, and 4 bases stayed unmatched. The germline CDR1 and CDR2 sequences are MGHRA and YSYEKL. Here the CDR3 reads CASSPRLAGGADTQYF. CDR3 DNA sequence: TGCGCCAGCAGCCCCAGACTAGCGGGGGGGGCAGATACGCAGTATTTT.

This clonotype was seen a few times. The J gene is TRBJ2-1, the V gene TRBV19, with TRBD2 matching over 8 bases. Germline V gives CDR1 LNHDA, CDR2 SQIVND (reference sequence). After removal of 5 bases from V and 8 bases from J, the junction contained 5 bases not matched to a gene. The CDR3 runs to 13 residues. This CDR3 is CASSLGLAHEQFF. The CDR3 region has the DNA TGTGCCAGTAGTCTTGGACTAGCCCATGAGCAGTTCTTC.

V usage is TRBV7-6 and J usage is TRBJ2-7, with D possibly matching TRBD1 (6 bases). Trimming stripped 5 bases from V and 2 bases from J, with 10 bases between. The CDR3 spans 13 residues. Germline CDR1 and CDR2: SGHVS and FNYEAQ. The CDR3, as DNA: TGTGCCAGCAGCGCAGGGGCCCCCTACGAGCAGTACTTC. This encodes CASSAGAPYEQYF.

The rearrangement links TRBV12-3 or TRBV12-4 to TRBJ2-3; 7 nucleotides agree with TRBD1. The CDR3 loop spans 21 amino acids. The J segment lost 0 bases and the V segment lost 3 bases, leaving 21 bases of the junction unmatched. In DNA form, the CDR3 reads TGTGCCAGCAGTTTTCCGAAAGATTGGACAGGAGCACCAACTAGCACAGATACGCAGTATTTT. This gives the protein CASSFPKDWTGAPTSTDTQYF.

The CDR3 coding sequence is TGTGCCAGCCGCGGGGGGGGAGGACTAGACCAGTTCTTC. Translation: CASRGGGGLDQFF. This rearrangement joins TRBV6-2 or TRBV6-3 to TRBJ2-1; 9 nucleotides agree with TRBD2. The CDR3 extends over 13 amino acids. With 8 bases clipped from V and 13 bases from J, the junction kept 12 bases outside the gene matches. CDR1 and CDR2 (germline): MNHEY, SVGEGT.

This clonotype has at least ten counts. The chain joins TRBV29-1 to TRBJ2-1, with 8 bases identical to TRBD2. The CDR3 spans 12 residues. The germline V gene has CDR1 SQVTM and CDR2 ANQGSEA. The V gene end was trimmed by 8 bases and the J gene end by 10 bases; junction bases not matched to a gene: 10. The CDR3 protein is CSRPGGQGEQFF. CDR3 nucleotide sequence: TGCAGCCGTCCGGGGGGGCAGGGGGAGCAGTTCTTC.

This clonotype was counted a few times. The gene calls are TRBV5-1 and TRBJ1-6; 8 positions agree with TRBD1. Unmatched junction bases numbered 5, after V lost 4 bases and J lost 8 bases. Germline loops: CDR1 SGHRS, CDR2 YFSETQ. CDR3 length: 14 residues. The CDR3 region is CASSGTGVHSPLHF. CDR3 nucleotides: TGCGCCAGCAGCGGGACAGGTGTACATTCACCCCTCCACTTT.

This clonotype appeared many times. The rearrangement joins TRBV4-3 to TRBJ2-6, with a tentative D call TRBD1 (6 bases). The CDR3 is 16 amino acids. V was trimmed by 5 bases and J by 1 base, leaving 12 bases between them. From germline, CDR1 is LGHNA and CDR2 YSLEER. This CDR3 is CASSKWTDSGANVLTF. The CDR3 nucleotides read TGCGCCAGCAGCAAATGGACAGATTCTGGGGCCAACGTCCTGACTTTC.